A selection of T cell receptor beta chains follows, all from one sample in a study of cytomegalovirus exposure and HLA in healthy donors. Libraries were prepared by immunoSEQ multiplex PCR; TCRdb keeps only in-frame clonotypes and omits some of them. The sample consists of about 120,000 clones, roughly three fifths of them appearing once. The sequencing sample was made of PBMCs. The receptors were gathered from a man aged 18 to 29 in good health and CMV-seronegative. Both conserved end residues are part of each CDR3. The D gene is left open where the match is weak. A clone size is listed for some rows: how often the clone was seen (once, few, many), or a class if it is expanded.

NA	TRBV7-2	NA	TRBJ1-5	CASSTQGVSNQPQHF	TGTGCCAGCAGCACCCAGGGTGTTAGCAATCAGCCCCAGCATTTT
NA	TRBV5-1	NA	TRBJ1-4	CASRLGRVGEKLFF	TGCGCCAGCAGGCTGGGCAGGGTTGGAGAAAAACTGTTTTTT
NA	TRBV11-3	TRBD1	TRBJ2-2	CASSLGDRVRDTGELFF	TGTGCCAGCAGCTTAGGGGACAGGGTTCGTGACACCGGGGAGCTGTTTTTT
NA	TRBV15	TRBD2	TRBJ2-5	CATRLAGVGETQYF	TGTGCCACCAGACTAGCGGGAGTAGGAGAGACCCAGTACTTC
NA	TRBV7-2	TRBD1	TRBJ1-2	CASSRDRLNYGYTF	TGTGCCAGCAGCCGGGACAGGCTTAACTATGGCTACACCTTC
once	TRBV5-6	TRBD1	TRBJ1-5	CASSLGQGSYQPQHF	TGTGCCAGCAGCCTCGGACAGGGGAGTTATCAGCCCCAGCATTTT
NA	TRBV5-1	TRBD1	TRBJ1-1	CASSFQPGQGGNTEAFF	TGCGCCAGCAGCTTCCAACCGGGACAGGGAGGGAACACTGAAGCTTTCTTT
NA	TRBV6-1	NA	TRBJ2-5	CASSGTLQETQYF	TGTGCCAGCAGCGGGACACTACAAGAGACCCAGTACTTC
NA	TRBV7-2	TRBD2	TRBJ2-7	CASSPLGLAGGSLSYEQYF	TGTGCCAGCAGCCCCCTGGGGCTAGCGGGAGGCTCCCTCTCCTACGAGCAGTACTTC
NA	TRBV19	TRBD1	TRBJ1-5	CASSTKGGLTQHF	TGTGCCAGTAGTACTAAAGGGGGCCTCACCCAGCATTTT
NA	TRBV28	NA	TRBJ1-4	CASSPRQQLNEKLFF	TGTGCCAGCAGTCCTCGACAGCAACTGAATGAAAAACTGTTTTTT
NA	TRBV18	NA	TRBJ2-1	CASSPPPGQRNNEQFF	TGTGCCAGCTCGCCCCCCCCGGGACAACGGAACAATGAGCAGTTCTTC
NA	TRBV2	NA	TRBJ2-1	CASIHSRSVNEQFF	TGTGCCAGCATTCATTCCCGGTCTGTGAATGAGCAGTTCTTC
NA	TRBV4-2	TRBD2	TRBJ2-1	CASSQDGGSGISSYNEQFF	TGTGCCAGCAGCCAAGATGGAGGGAGCGGGATAAGCTCCTACAATGAGCAGTTCTTC
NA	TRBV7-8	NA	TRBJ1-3	CASSASTHSGNTIYF	TGTGCCAGCAGCGCTTCGACACACTCTGGAAACACCATATATTTT
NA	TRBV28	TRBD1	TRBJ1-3	CASSFVLRDRGHGNTIYF	TGTGCCAGCAGTTTCGTACTCCGGGACAGGGGGCATGGAAACACCATATATTTT
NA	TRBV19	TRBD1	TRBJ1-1	CASWGTGTEAFF	TGTGCCAGTTGGGGGACAGGGACTGAAGCTTTCTTT
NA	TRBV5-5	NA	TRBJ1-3	CASSLGPVSSGNTIYF	TGTGCCAGCAGCTTGGGGCCCGTCAGCTCTGGAAACACCATATATTTT
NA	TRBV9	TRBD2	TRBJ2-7	CASSVGLAGHTGEQYF	TGTGCCAGCAGCGTAGGACTAGCGGGACATACGGGGGAGCAGTACTTC
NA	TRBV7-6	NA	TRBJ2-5	CASSPRGTETQYF	TGTGCCAGCAGCCCCAGGGGTACGGAGACCCAGTACTTC
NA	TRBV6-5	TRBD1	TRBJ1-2	CASSPPQGSGGYTF	TGTGCCAGCAGCCCACCACAGGGGTCGGGTGGCTACACCTTC
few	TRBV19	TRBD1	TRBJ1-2	CASSIRGPTNYGYTF	TGTGCCAGTAGTATCAGGGGGCCCACTAACTATGGCTACACCTTC
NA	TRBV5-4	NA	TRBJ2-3	CASSGALGHTDTQYF	TGTGCCAGCAGCGGGGCGCTAGGGCACACAGATACGCAGTATTTT
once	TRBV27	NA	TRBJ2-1	CASRRVPGHRDNEQFF	TGTGCCAGCAGACGGGTCCCGGGACACCGAGACAATGAGCAGTTCTTC
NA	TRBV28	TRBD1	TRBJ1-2	CASSLLTGGYGYTF	TGTGCCAGCAGTTTATTGACAGGGGGCTATGGCTACACCTTC
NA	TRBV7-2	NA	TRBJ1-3	CASSQTALGNTIYF	TGTGCCAGCAGCCAGACTGCTCTTGGAAACACCATATATTTT
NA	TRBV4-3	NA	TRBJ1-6	CASSQESKAAKNSPLHF	TGCGCCAGCAGCCAAGAGAGTAAGGCAGCGAAGAATTCACCCCTCCACTTT
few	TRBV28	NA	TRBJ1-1	CATYSYRAGTEAFF	TGTGCCACCTACTCCTACAGGGCGGGCACTGAAGCTTTCTTT
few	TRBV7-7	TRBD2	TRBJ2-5	CASSLERGGKETQYF	TGTGCCAGCAGCTTAGAGCGCGGGGGTAAAGAGACCCAGTACTTC
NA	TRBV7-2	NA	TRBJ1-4	CASSEKTGLSATNEKLFF	TGTGCCAGCAGCGAGAAAACAGGGCTTAGCGCAACTAATGAAAAACTGTTTTTT
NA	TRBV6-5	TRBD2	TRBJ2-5	CASSYSLAGGQETQYF	TGTGCCAGCAGTTACTCGCTAGCGGGAGGGCAAGAGACCCAGTACTTC
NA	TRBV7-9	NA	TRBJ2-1	CASSLAGGQEQFF	TGTGCCAGCAGCTTAGCGGGGGGGCAGGAGCAGTTCTTC
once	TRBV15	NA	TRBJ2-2	CATSRDGQTNTGELFF	TGTGCCACCAGCAGAGATGGACAGACCAACACCGGGGAGCTGTTTTTT
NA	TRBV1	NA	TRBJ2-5	CTSSHPTRMASGRVELETQYF	TGCACCAGCAGCCACCCTACTAGGATGGCTAGCGGGAGGGTGGAGTTGGAGACCCAGTACTTC
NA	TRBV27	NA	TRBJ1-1	CASSPPQGQGTEAFF	TGTGCCAGCAGCCCTCCCCAGGGGCAGGGCACTGAAGCTTTCTTT
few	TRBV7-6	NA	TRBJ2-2	CASSKQVPAGELFF	TGTGCCAGCAGCAAACAGGTTCCCGCCGGGGAGCTGTTTTTT
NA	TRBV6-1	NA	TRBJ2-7	CASSGLYEQYF	TGTGCCAGCAGTGGACTCTACGAGCAGTACTTC
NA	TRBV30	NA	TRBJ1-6	CAWSVPGNSPLHF	TGTGCCTGGAGTGTACCCGGGAATTCACCCCTCCACTTT
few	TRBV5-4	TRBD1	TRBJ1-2	CASSPSIGQGNYGYTF	TGTGCCAGCAGCCCGAGCATTGGACAGGGAAACTATGGCTACACCTTC
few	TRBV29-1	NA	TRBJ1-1	CSGGHRVAEAFF	TGCAGCGGGGGACACCGAGTGGCAGAAGCTTTCTTT
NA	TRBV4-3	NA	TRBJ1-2	CASSQDSGVYGYTF	TGCGCCAGCAGCCAAGATAGTGGAGTCTATGGCTACACCTTC